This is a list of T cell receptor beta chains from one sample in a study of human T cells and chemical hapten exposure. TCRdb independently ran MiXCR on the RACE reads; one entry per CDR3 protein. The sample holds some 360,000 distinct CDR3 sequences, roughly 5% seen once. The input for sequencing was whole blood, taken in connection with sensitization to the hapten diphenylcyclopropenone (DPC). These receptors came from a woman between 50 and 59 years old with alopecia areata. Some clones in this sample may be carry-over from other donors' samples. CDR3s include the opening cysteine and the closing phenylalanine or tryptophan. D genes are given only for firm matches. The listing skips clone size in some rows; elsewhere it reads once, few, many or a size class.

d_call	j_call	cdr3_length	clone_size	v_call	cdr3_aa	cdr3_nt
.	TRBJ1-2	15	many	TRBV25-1	CASSEFGGYGYGYTF	TGTGCCAGCAGTGAATTTGGAGGTTACGGCTATGGCTACACCTTC
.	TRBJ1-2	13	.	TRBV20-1	CSANPTGFYGYTF	TGCAGTGCTAATCCTACAGGTTTCTATGGCTACACCTTC
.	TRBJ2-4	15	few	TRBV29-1	CSVDDIRTTKNIQYF	TGCAGCGTTGACGACATACGAACAACCAAAAACATTCAGTACTTC
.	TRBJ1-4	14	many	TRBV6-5	CASSSTDSRRPLFF	TGTGCCAGCAGTTCCACGGACAGCCGACGTCCTCTGTTTTTT
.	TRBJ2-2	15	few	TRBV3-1	CASSQRRQSTGELFF	TGTGCCAGCAGCCAACGGCGGCAGAGCACCGGGGAGCTGTTTTTT
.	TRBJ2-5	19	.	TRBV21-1	CASSKDSIGTGDSQETQYF	TGTGCCAGCAGCAAAGACAGTATTGGGACAGGGGACTCCCAAGAGACCCAGTACTTC
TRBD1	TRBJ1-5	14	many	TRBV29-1	CSVEEAAGGQPQHF	TGCAGCGTTGAAGAAGCGGCAGGGGGACAGCCCCAGCATTTT
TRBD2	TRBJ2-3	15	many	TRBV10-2	CASRVLAGRTDTQYF	TGCGCCAGCCGCGTACTAGCGGGACGCACAGATACGCAGTATTTT
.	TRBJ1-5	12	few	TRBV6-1	CASNGSNQPQHF	TGTGCCAGCAACGGTAGCAATCAGCCCCAGCATTTT
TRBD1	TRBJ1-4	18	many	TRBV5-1	CASSFKPGTGVGREKLFF	TGCGCCAGCAGCTTCAAGCCCGGGACAGGGGTCGGGAGAGAAAAACTGTTTTTT
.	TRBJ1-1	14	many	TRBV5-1	CASSLTGYGTEAFF	TGCGCCAGCAGCTTGACAGGTTATGGCACTGAAGCTTTCTTT
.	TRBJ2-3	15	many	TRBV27	CASSLGGASPDTQYF	TGTGCCAGCAGTTTAGGGGGCGCTTCCCCAGATACGCAGTATTTT
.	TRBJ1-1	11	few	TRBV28	CASRGFPEAFF	TGTGCCAGCAGGGGGTTCCCTGAAGCTTTCTTT
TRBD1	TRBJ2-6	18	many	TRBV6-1	CASSRTHTGAYGANVLTF	TGTGCCAGCAGCCGAACACACACAGGGGCCTATGGGGCCAACGTCCTGACTTTC
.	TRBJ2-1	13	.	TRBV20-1	CSARPHGKHEQFF	TGCAGTGCTAGACCCCACGGGAAGCATGAGCAGTTCTTC
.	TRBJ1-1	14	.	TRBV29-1	CSVQSGSMNTEAFF	TGCAGCGTCCAATCGGGCTCTATGAACACTGAAGCTTTCTTT
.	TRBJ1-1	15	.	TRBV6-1	CASSEWGGMDTEAFF	TGTGCCAGCAGTGAATGGGGCGGGATGGACACTGAAGCTTTCTTT
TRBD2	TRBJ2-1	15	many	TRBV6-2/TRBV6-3	CASSYGVAGAFEQFF	TGTGCCAGCAGTTACGGGGTAGCGGGAGCGTTTGAGCAGTTCTTC
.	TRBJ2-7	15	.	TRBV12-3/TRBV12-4	CASSRRTGAPGEQYF	TGTGCCAGCAGTCGCCGGACCGGGGCCCCCGGGGAGCAGTACTTC
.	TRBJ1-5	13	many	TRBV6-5	CASSPWRNQPQHF	TGTGCCAGCAGCCCGTGGCGGAATCAGCCCCAGCATTTT
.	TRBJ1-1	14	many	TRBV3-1	CASSRGFANTEAFF	TGTGCCAGCAGCCGCGGTTTCGCGAACACTGAAGCTTTCTTT
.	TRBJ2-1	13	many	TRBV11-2	CASSLVDYNEQFF	TGTGCCAGCAGCTTAGTGGATTACAATGAGCAGTTCTTC
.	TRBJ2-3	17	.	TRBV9	CASSVGDRGLFTDTQYF	TGTGCCAGCAGCGTAGGGGATCGGGGCCTCTTCACAGATACGCAGTATTTT
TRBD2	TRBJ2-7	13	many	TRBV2	CASGPSGGHEQYF	TGTGCCAGTGGTCCTAGCGGGGGACACGAGCAGTACTTC
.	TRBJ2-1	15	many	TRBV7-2	CASTSSGGSYNEQFF	TGTGCCAGCACCTCCAGCGGAGGCTCCTACAATGAGCAGTTCTTC
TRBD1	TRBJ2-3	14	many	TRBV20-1	CSAKDRGLTDTQYF	TGCAGTGCTAAGGACAGGGGCCTAACAGATACGCAGTATTTT